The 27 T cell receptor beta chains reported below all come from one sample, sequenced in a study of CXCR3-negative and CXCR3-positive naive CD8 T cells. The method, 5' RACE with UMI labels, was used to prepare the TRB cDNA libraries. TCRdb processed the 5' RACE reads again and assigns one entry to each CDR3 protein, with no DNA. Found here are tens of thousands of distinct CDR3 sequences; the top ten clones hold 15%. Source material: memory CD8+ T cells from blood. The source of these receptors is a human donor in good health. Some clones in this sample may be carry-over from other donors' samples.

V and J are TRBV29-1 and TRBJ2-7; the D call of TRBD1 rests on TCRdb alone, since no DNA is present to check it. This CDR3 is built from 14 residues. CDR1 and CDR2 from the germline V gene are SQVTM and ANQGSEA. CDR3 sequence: CSVEQGAGTDEQYF.

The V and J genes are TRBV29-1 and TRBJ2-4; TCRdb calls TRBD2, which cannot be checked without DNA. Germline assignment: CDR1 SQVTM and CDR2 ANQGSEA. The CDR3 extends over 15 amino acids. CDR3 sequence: CSVEGSPLAKNIQYF.

This CDR3 is CATSRLDNEQFF. This chain uses TRBV15 with TRBJ2-1; TCRdb calls TRBD2, which cannot be checked without DNA. The CDR3 covers 12 residues. The germline CDR1 and CDR2 sequences are LNHNV and YYDKDF (reference sequence). The full variable domain, rest sourced from reference TRBV15 and TRBJ2-1, is DAMVIQNPRYQVTQFGKPVTLSCSQTLNHNVMYWYQQKSSQAPKLLFHYYDKDFNNEADTPDNFQSRRPNTSFCFLDIRSPGLGDTAMYLCATSRLDNEQFFGPGTRLTVL.

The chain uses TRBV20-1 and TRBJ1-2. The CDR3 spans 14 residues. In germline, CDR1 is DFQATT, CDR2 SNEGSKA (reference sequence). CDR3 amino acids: CSARFLEKNYGYTF.

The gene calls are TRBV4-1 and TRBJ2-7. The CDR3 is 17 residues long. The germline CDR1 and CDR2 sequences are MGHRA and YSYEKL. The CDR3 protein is CASSQRILAESLYEQYF.

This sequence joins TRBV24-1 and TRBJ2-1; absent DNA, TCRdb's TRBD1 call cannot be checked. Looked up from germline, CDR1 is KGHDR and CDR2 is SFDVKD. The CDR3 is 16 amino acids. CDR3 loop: CATSDLSGQVNNEQFF.

CDR3 sequence reads: CASSQASDTQYF. The gene calls are TRBV4-1 and TRBJ2-3. The CDR3 is 12 amino acids. In germline, CDR1 is MGHRA, CDR2 YSYEKL.

This CDR3 is CSARPGQTVYGYTF. The gene calls are TRBV20-1 and TRBJ1-2; TCRdb gives TRBD1 as the D gene, but with no DNA this cannot be confirmed. The CDR3 consists of 14 residues. From germline, CDR1 is DFQATT and CDR2 SNEGSKA (reference sequence).

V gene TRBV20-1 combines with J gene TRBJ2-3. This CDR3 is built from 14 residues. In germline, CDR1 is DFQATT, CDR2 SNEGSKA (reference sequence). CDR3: CSARANYITDTQYF.

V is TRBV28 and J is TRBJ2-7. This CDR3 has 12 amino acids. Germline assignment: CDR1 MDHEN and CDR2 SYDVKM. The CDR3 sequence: CASSLQTGEQYF.

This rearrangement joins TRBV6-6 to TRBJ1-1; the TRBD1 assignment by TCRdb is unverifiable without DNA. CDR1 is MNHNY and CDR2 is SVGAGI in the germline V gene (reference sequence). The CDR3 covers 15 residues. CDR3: CASRPGSGMNTEAFF.

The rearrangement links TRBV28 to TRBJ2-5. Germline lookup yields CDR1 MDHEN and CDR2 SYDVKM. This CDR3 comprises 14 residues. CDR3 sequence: CASSFGRGQETQYF. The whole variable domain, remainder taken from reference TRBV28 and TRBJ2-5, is DVKVTQSSRYLVKRTGEKVFLECVQDMDHENMFWYRQDPGLGLRLIYFSYDVKMKEKGDIPEGYSVSREKKERFSLILESASTNQTSMYLCASSFGRGQETQYFGPGTRLLVL.

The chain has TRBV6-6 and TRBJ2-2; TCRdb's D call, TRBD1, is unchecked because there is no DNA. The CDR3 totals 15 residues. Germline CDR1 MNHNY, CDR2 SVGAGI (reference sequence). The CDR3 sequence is CASSFEDRNTGELFF.

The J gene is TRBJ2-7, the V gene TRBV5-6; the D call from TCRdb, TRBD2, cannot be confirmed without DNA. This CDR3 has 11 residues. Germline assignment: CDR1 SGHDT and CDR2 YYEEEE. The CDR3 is CASIGGYEQYF.

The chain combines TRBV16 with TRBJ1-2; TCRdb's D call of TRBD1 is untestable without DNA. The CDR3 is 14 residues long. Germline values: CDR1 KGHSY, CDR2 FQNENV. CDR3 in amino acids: CASSLPGQHYGYTF.

The CDR3 sequence is CASSYWDNQNTGELFF. V is TRBV6-2 or TRBV6-3 and J is TRBJ2-2; TCRdb outputs TRBD1, but without DNA this stays unchecked. This CDR3 is built from 16 residues. Germline loops: CDR1 MNHEY, CDR2 SVGEGT.

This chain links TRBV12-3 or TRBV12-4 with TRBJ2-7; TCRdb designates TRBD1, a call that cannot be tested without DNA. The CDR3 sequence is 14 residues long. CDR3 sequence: CASSPSTGTYEQYF.

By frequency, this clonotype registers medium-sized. This CDR3 reads CASSQGSGMLYEQYF. V usage is TRBV3-1 and J usage is TRBJ2-7. The CDR3 totals 15 residues. Germline assignment: CDR1 LGHDT and CDR2 YNNKEL (reference sequence).

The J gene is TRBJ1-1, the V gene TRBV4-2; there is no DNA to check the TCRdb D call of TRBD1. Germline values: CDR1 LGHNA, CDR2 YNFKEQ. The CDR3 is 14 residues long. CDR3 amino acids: CASSHTTENTEAFF.

This chain's CDR3 is CSARDSSENAYNEQFF. The J gene is TRBJ2-1, the V gene TRBV20-1; checking the TCRdb D call of TRBD2 is not possible without DNA. Per germline, CDR1 DFQATT and CDR2 SNEGSKA (reference sequence). The CDR3 covers 16 residues.

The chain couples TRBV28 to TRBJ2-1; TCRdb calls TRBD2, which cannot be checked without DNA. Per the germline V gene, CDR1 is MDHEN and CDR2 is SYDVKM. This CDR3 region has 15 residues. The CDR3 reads CASSRTSGSRNEQFF.

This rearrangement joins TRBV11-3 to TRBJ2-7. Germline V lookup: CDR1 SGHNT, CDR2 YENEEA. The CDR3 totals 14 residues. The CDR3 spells CASSPDPGSHEQYF. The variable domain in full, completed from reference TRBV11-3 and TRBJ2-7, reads EAGVVQSPRYKIIEKKQPVAFWCNPISGHNTLYWYLQNLGQGPELLIRYENEEAVDDSQLPKDRFSAERLKGVDSTLKIQPAELGDSAVYLCASSPDPGSHEQYFGPGTRLTVT.

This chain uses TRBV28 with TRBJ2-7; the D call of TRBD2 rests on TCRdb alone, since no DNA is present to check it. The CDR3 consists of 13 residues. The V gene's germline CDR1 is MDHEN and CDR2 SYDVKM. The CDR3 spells CVPITGGSYEQYF.

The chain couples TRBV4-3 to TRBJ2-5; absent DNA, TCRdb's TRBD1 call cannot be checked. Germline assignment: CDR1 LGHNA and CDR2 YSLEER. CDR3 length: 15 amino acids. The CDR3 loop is CASSRRPGAWETQYF.

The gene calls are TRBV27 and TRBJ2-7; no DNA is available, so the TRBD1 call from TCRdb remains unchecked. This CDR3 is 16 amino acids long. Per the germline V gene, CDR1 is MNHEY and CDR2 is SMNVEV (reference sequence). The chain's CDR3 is CASSPLRDLGGYEQYF.

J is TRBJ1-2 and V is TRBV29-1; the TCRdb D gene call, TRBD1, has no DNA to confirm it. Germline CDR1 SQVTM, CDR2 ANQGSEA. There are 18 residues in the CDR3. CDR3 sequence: CSVDGSTGPEPRAYGYTF.

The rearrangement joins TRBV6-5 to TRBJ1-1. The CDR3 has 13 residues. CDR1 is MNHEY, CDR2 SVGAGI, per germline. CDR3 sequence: CASSPDVNTEAFF.